The 5 T cell receptor beta chains reported below all come from one sample, sequenced in a study of T-cell reconstitution after alpha-beta-depleted transplantation in children. Library preparation (for TCRbeta) was performed with unique molecular identifiers. TCRdb re-analysed the PCR reads in MiXCR, keeping a single row per CDR3 protein. Counted here are a few hundred thousand distinct CDR3 sequences, 27% occurring once; the ten biggest clones make up about 35%. The material sequenced was PBMCs, taken before TCRalphabeta/CD19-depleted stem cell transplant. These receptors originate from a boy younger than two with Wiskott-Aldrich syndrome, due to receive a stem cell transplant.

The rearrangement joins TRBV20-1 to TRBJ1-1, with a possible D match to TRBD1 (6 bases). CDR1 and CDR2 from the germline V gene are DFQATT and SNEGSKA (reference sequence). The CDR3 is 16 amino acids. Trimming removed 3 bases at V and 6 bases at J, with 23 bases between. In DNA, the CDR3 is TGCAGTGCTAGGGTTATAGTTTCACAGGGAGGGTCTGAAGCTTTCTTT. This sequence encodes CSARVIVSQGGSEAFF.

The V and J genes are TRBV14 and TRBJ2-3; 13 bases align to TRBD2. The CDR3 is 17 residues long. J was trimmed by 4 bases and V by 3 bases; bases with no gene match: 7. In germline, CDR1 is SGHDN, CDR2 FVKESK. The CDR3 coding sequence is TGTGCCAGCAGCCACAGAGGGACTAGCGGGAACGCAGATACGCAGTATTTT. It encodes CASSHRGTSGNADTQYF.

The V call is TRBV5-1, the J call TRBJ2-7; D is ambiguous. Per germline, CDR1 SGHRS and CDR2 YFSETQ. The ends were cut back, 2 bases at V and 6 bases at J, with 12 bases in the middle. The CDR3 is 13 residues long. Here the CDR3 reads CASSFTNTVEQYF. The CDR3 DNA reads TGCGCCAGCAGCTTTACTAACACCGTCGAGCAGTACTTC.

In its sample, this clonotype was seen a few times. This chain uses TRBV20-1 with TRBJ2-1, with TRBD2 matching 10 bases. V lost 4 bases and J lost 2; bases outside the gene matches: 2. CDR3 length equals 14 residues. Germline V gives CDR1 DFQATT, CDR2 SNEGSKA (reference sequence). DNA for the CDR3: TGCAGTGCTATCGGACTAGCGGCCTACAATGAGCAGTTCTTC. Amino acid sequence: CSAIGLAAYNEQFF.

This clonotype turned up a few times. The chain combines TRBV10-2 with TRBJ2-4, with 7 bases fitting TRBD2. Trimming cost V 6 bases and J 1 base; bases outside gene matches: 3. Germline CDR1 and CDR2: WSHSY and SAAADI. The CDR3 contains 14 residues. In DNA, the CDR3 is TGCGCCAGCAGCTGGACTAGGGCCAAAAACATTCAGTACTTC. Its protein product is CASSWTRAKNIQYF.